This T cell receptor beta chain was documented in a study of T-cell memory formation after mild COVID-19 (dated by TCRdb to the early 2020s). In the study overall: TCR sequence clusters from the two donors were largely donor specific. Longitudinal TCRalpha and TCRbeta repertoire sequencing tracked T-cell clones expanding and contracting after mild COVID-19 in two donors. The cohort comprised two young, previously healthy adult volunteers, one female and one male.

Ficoll-Paque density gradient centrifugation was used to isolate PBMCs. What the authors observed across the whole study: Some responding clones were detected in pre-infection memory, which suggested that pre-existing cross-reactive memory T cells had joined the SARS-CoV-2 response. Only two mild cases were covered in the study, and larger cohorts including severe cases with pre-infection samples were considered necessary. From day 15 to 85, contracting clones showed balanced CD4/CD8 phenotypes, whereas a second wave of clones that expanded from day 15 to 37 leaned towards CD4+. Contracting CD4+ clones appeared mostly in the CM and EM memory subsets, whereas CD8+ clones were enriched in EMRA. The second-wave clones that peaked on day 37 were not confirmed to be SARS-CoV-2 specific.

CDR3 length: 13 amino acids, cysteine to phenylalanine. The entry retains the CDR3 DNA only, 39 bases that are in frame from base 1. Trimming removed 3 bases from V and 1 base from J, leaving 6 bases between the germline ends. CDR1 and CDR2, per the germline V gene (reference sequence), are DFQATT and SNEGSKA. This clonotype was counted between two and nine times. Its antigen is still unknown. It has no much larger one-base neighbor in the sample; base qualities were not kept. TCRdb names Illumina NovaSeq 6000 as the instrument used. cDNA libraries for TCRalpha and TCRbeta were prepared by 5'RACE using constant-segment primers, with sample barcodes and unique molecular identifiers added. Trizol reagent was used to extract RNA from every sample. Libraries were amplified in two PCR steps, with a second sample barcode and Illumina TruSeq adapters added in the second step. Sequencing of the libraries was done on an Illumina NovaSeq, producing 2 x 150 bp paired-end reads. Processing in the source paper ran as follows. Demultiplexing of reads and collapsing into UMI-guided consensus sequences were performed with migec v1.2.7. Using mixcr v2.1.11, UMI consensuses were aligned to TRA and TRB V and J templates and then assembled into clonotypes. Expanded or contracted clonotypes were those called significant by both edgeR and NoisET, with noise models trained on biological replicates. For edgeR calls, the cutoffs were a false discovery rate-adjusted p below 0.01 and a log2 fold-change threshold of 1. As an exploratory analysis of dynamics, max-normalized trajectories of the 1000 most abundant clonotypes were examined with PCA combined with hierarchical clustering. Each responding clone was given a CD4 or CD8 phenotype based on the CD4+ and CD8+ repertoires, which had been sequenced separately. The public sequencing data were trimmed at Q25 with fastp and processed into clonotypes with MiXCR by TCRdb, which kept only in-frame beta chains. Here each entry gathers all rows of one CDR3 protein and keeps the most common genes and DNA. These V and J calls derive from TCRdb rather than the authors' analysis. The sample table contains approximately 350,000 distinct CDR3 sequences; only one count was recorded for around an eighth of them. In total, the top ten clones hold less than 25% of the sample.

Material: PBMCs or a T cell subset sorted from them (not recorded which). This TCR was sampled from a man aged 18 to 35 who had mild COVID-19 (a few samples of this study predate the infection). The sample titles of this study are shuffled in the database, so cell type and time point are left out; the donor was told from shared clones. The sequence links TRBV20-1 to TRBJ2-2, with no confident D gene call. The bases read TGCAGTGCTAGGACCCTGAACACCGGGGAGCTGTTTTTT. Its protein is CSARTLNTGELFF.